One sample yielded the 13 T cell receptor beta chains listed below, sequenced in a study of cytomegalovirus exposure and HLA in healthy donors. Primers included in the PCR were 60 Vbeta and 13 Jbeta primers. Clones were sequenced by immunoSEQ multiplex PCR, and TCRdb holds only the in-frame ones, with some missing. The data show 50,000 to 60,000 clones, 77% seen once. Input material: PBMCs. These receptors were taken from a woman in her 40s in good health and CMV-seropositive.

The chain couples TRBV6-5 to TRBJ2-7; the match to TRBD1 covers 9 bases. Germline CDR1 reads MNHEY; CDR2 reads SVGAGI. J gave up 3 bases and V 5 bases, and 8 bases lay outside the gene matches. The CDR3 totals 15 residues. CDR3 nucleotides: TGTGCCAGCAGTGGGTCCGGGACAGGGAGCTACGAGCAGTACTTC. The encoded protein is CASSGSGTGSYEQYF.

There are a few counts of this clone. This chain links TRBV19 with TRBJ2-7; 7 nucleotides align to TRBD1. The CDR3 is 13 amino acids. V lost 3 bases and J lost 2; bases outside the gene matches: 1. The germline V gene has CDR1 LNHDA and CDR2 SQIVND (reference sequence). The CDR3 DNA reads as TGTGCCAGTAGTATTGGGACAGCCTACGAGCAGTACTTC. Its protein is CASSIGTAYEQYF. The full variable domain, completed using reference TRBV19 and TRBJ2-7, is DGGITQSPKYLFRKEGQNVTLSCEQNLNHDAMYWYRQDPGQGLRLIYYSQIVNDFQKGDIAEGYSVSREKKESFPLTVTSAQKNPTAFYLCASSIGTAYEQYFGPGTRLTVT.

This clone was recorded only once. The chain joins TRBV28 to TRBJ1-4, with 12 bases fitting TRBD1. Germline V gives CDR1 MDHEN, CDR2 SYDVKM. The CDR3 sequence is 15 residues long. V shed 6 bases and J 8 bases; nucleotides not matched to a gene: 7. In nucleotides, the CDR3 is TGTGCCAGCAGATGGGGGACAGGGGGCGCGGAAAAACTGTTTTTT. This codes for CASRWGTGGAEKLFF.

CDR3 nucleotide sequence: TGTGCCAGCAGCTCAGGGGGCAGGAATCAGCCCCAGCATTTT. Its translation is CASSSGGRNQPQHF. J is TRBJ1-5 and V is TRBV7-2; 8 bases agree with TRBD1. Germline CDR1 and CDR2: SGHTA and FQGNSA. V was pared by 4 bases and J by 4 bases, with 3 bases of the junction left unmatched. CDR3 size: 14 residues.

V is TRBV20-1 and J is TRBJ2-5; 7 positions agree with TRBD1. The CDR3 has 11 residues. V lost 8 bases and J lost 7; bases outside the gene matches: 7. Germline loops: CDR1 DFQATT, CDR2 SNEGSKA (reference sequence). The CDR3 DNA reads TGCAGTTTAAGGGGGCGGGCGACCCAGTACTTC. This codes for CSLRGRATQYF.

The chain combines TRBV10-2 with TRBJ1-5; D is undetermined. Germline V gene lookup returns CDR1 WSHSY and CDR2 SAAADI. The CDR3 runs 15 residues. Trimming cost V 0 bases and J 9 bases, with 15 bases left between them. Written as DNA, the CDR3 is TGCGCCAGCAGTGAGTCGAGGCCTAACTTGGGGCCCCAGCATTTT. As protein: CASSESRPNLGPQHF.

CDR3 residues: CASSYTAGNTEAFF. The CDR3 nucleotides read TGTGCCAGCAGTTATACCGCAGGGAACACTGAAGCTTTCTTT. This chain uses TRBV27 with TRBJ1-1; D is ambiguous. V gave up 4 bases and J gave up 1 base, with 10 bases separating them. The CDR3 is made up of 14 amino acids. Germline CDR1 reads MNHEY; CDR2 reads SMNVEV (reference sequence).

This clone was counted once. V gene TRBV5-1 combines with J gene TRBJ1-6, with D possibly being TRBD1 (5 bases). The CDR3 covers 13 residues. The germline V and J ends were trimmed by 5 bases and 8 bases, with 11 bases remaining between them. Germline CDR1 SGHRS, CDR2 YFSETQ. This chain's CDR3 is CASRGAQDSPLHF. CDR3 DNA: TGCGCCAGCAGAGGGGCGCAGGATTCACCCCTCCACTTT.

The CDR3 spells CASSYRGDSYEQYF. Here the CDR3 DNA reads TGTGCCAGCAGTTACCGGGGGGACTCCTACGAGCAGTACTTC. The V gene is TRBV6-6, the J gene TRBJ2-7, with 7 nucleotides matching TRBD2. The V and J ends lost 2 bases and 0 bases, in that order; junction bases with no gene match: 1. CDR3 length: 14 residues. Germline V gene lookup returns CDR1 MNHNY and CDR2 SVGAGI (reference sequence).

The chain recombines TRBV7-2 with TRBJ2-5; a possible D gene is TRBD2 (6 bases). The CDR3 is 14 residues long. In germline, CDR1 is SGHTA, CDR2 FQGNSA. Trimming cost V 5 bases and J 5 bases, with 15 bases left between them. The CDR3 DNA sequence: TGTGCCAGCAGCCCTTCGCGGGGCCAGGAGACCCAGTACTTC. It encodes CASSPSRGQETQYF.

A note on this clone: One end of the junction is discordant with germline, which a read error may explain. The chain has TRBV5-6 and TRBJ1-5; the match to TRBD1 covers 7 bases. CDR1 and CDR2 (germline): SGHDT, YYEEEE. The CDR3 length is 14 residues. Written as DNA, the CDR3 is TGTGCCAGCAGCTTGGGAGGGGGCAACCAGCCCCAGCATTTT. Its protein product is CASSLGGGNQPQHF.

The chain uses TRBV6-1 and TRBJ2-4; 9 bases align to TRBD2. Germline CDR1 is MNHNS and CDR2 is SASEGT. The J segment lost 1 base and the V segment lost 3 bases, leaving 4 bases of the junction unmatched. The CDR3 consists of 16 residues. CDR3 region: CASSESSGVAKNIQYF. CDR3 coding DNA: TGTGCCAGCAGTGAGTCTAGCGGGGTGGCCAAAAACATTCAGTACTTC.

The chain links TRBV6-5 to TRBJ1-2; unclear D gene. The CDR3 totals 15 residues. CDR1 and CDR2 from the germline V gene are MNHEY and SVGAGI. The CDR3 is CTRAGRDSLNYGYTF. Here the CDR3 DNA reads TGTACCCGAGCAGGCCGGGATTCCCTTAACTATGGCTACACCTTC.